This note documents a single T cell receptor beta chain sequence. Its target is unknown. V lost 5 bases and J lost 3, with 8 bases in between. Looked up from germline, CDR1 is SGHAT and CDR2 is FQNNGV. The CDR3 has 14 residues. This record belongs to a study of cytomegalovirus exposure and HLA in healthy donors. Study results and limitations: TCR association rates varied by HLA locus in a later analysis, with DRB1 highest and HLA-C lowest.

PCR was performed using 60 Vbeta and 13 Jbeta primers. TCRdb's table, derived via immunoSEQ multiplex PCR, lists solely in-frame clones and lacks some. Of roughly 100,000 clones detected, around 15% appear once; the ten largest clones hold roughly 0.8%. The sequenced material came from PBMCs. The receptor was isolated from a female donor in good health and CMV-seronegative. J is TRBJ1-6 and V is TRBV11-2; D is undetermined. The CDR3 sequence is CASSLTNYNSPLHF. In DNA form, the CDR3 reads TGTGCCAGCAGCCTAACGAACTATAATTCACCCCTCCACTTT.